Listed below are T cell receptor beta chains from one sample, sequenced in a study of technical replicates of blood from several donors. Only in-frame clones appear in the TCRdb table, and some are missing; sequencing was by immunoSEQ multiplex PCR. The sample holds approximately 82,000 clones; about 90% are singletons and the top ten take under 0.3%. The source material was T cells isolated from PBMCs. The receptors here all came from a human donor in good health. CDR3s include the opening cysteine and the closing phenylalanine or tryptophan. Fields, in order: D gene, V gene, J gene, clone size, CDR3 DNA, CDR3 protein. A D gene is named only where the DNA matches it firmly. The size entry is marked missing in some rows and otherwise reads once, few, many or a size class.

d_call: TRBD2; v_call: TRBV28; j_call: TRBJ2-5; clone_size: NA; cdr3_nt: TGTGCCAGCTTTAGCGGGGGGAATAAAGAGACCCAGTACTTC; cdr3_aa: CASFSGGNKETQYF
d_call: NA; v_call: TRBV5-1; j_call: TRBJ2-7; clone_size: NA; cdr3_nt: TGCGCCAGCAGAAAAGCCGTGACAGGCTACGAGCAGTACTTC; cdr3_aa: CASRKAVTGYEQYF
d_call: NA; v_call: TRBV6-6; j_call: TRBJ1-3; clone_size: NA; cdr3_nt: TGTGCCAGCGGCAAGGAGGGGCCTGGAAACACCATATATTTT; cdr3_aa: CASGKEGPGNTIYF
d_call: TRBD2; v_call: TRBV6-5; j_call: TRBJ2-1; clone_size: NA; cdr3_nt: TGTGCCAGCAGGCAAGCGGGAGGGTTTACCAATGAGCAGTTCTTC; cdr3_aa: CASRQAGGFTNEQFF
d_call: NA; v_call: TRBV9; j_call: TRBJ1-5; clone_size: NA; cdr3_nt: TGTGCCAGCAGCGCCAATAGCAATCAGCCCCAGCATTTT; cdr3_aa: CASSANSNQPQHF
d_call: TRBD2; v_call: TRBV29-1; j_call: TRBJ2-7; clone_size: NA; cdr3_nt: TGCAGCGTTGAGATAGCGGGACCGCCGGGTTACGAGCAGTACTTC; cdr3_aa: CSVEIAGPPGYEQYF
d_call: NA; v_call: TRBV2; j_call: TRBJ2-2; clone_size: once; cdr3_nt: TGTGCCAGCAGTGGAAGGACAGCTGGGGAGCTGTTTTTT; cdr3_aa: CASSGRTAGELFF
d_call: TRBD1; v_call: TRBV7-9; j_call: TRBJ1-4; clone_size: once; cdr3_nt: TGTGCCAGCAGCCCCCGAAGACAGGGGGATGAAAAACTGTTTTTT; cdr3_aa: CASSPRRQGDEKLFF
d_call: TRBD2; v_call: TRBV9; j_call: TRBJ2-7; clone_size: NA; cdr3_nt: TGTGCCAGCGGCGGGGCGGGGGGTTCCGAGCAGTACTTC; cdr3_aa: CASGGAGGSEQYF
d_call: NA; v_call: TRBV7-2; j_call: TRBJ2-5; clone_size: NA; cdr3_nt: TGTGCCAGCAGCTCCCAGATGTACCAAGAGACCCAGTACTTC; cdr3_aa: CASSSQMYQETQYF
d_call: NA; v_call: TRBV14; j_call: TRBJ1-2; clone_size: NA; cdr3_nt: TGTGCCAGCAGCCAAGGGGGAGTCTACACCTTC; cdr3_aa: CASSQGGVYTF
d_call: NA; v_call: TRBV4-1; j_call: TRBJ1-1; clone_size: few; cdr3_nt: TGCGCCAGCAGCCAAGATCAGTTTTCGAACACTGAAGCTTTCTTT; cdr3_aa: CASSQDQFSNTEAFF
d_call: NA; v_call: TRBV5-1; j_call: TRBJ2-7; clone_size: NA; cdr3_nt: TGCGCCAGCAGCCCGGGGACAACCGGCCCCTACGAGCAGTACTTC; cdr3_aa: CASSPGTTGPYEQYF
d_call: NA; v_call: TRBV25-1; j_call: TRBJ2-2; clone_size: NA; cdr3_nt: TGTGCCAGCAGTGAATCCGGGACATCTAGGACCGGGGAGCTGTTTTTT; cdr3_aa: CASSESGTSRTGELFF
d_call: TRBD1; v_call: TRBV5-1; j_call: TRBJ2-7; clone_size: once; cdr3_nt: TGCGCCAGCAGCCCGTCCCCGACAGGGGTCTCCTACGAGCAGTACTTC; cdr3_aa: CASSPSPTGVSYEQYF
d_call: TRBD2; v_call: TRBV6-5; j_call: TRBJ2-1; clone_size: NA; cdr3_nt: TGTGCCAGCAGCTCCGGGACTAGCGACAATGAGCAGTTCTTC; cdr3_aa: CASSSGTSDNEQFF
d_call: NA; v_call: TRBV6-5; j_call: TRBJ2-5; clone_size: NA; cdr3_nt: TGTGCCAGCAGTCCCACAGGTTATTCCTTGAAGACCCAGTACTTC; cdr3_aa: CASSPTGYSLKTQYF
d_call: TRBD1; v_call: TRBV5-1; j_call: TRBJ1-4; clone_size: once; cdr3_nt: TGCGCCAGCAGCTTGGGGGACAGGAATGAAAAACTGTTTTTT; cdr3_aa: CASSLGDRNEKLFF
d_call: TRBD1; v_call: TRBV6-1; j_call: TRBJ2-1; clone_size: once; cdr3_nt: TGTGCCAGCACTACGGGACAGGATCCCTACAATGAGCAGTTCTTC; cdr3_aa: CASTTGQDPYNEQFF
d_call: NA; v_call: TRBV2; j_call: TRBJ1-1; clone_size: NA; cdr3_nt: TGTGCCAGCGGCCCGACAGTGATGAACACTGAAGCTTTCTTT; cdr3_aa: CASGPTVMNTEAFF
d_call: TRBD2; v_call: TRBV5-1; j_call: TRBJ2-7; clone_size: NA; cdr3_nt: TGCGCCAGCAGCTTGGATACTAGCGGGTATACCTCCTACGAGCAGTACTTC; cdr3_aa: CASSLDTSGYTSYEQYF
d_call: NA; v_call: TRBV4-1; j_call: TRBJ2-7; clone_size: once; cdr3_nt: TGCGCCAGCAGCCAGGACAATCTCCCAACGGGCGAGCAGTACTTC; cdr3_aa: CASSQDNLPTGEQYF
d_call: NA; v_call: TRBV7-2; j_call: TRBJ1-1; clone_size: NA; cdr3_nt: TGTGCCAGCAGCAGAGACAGGAACACTGAAGCTTTCTTT; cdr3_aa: CASSRDRNTEAFF
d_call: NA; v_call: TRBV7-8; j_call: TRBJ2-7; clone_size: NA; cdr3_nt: TGTGCCAGCAGCTCAAGATCCGGGACAAAGACATACGAGCAGTACTTC; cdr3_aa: CASSSRSGTKTYEQYF
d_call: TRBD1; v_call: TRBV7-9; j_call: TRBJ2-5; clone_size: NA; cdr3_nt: TGTGCCAGCAGCGGGGGACAGGCCCAAGAGACCCAGTACTTC; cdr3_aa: CASSGGQAQETQYF
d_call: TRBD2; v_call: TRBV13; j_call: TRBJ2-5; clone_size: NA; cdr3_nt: TGTGCCAGCAGCCCCCGACTAGCGGAAGAGACCCAGTACTTC; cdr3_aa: CASSPRLAEETQYF
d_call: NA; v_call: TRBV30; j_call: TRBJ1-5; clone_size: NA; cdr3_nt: TGTGCCTGGAGTGTCGGCAGGGGTCTCAATCAGCCCCAGCATTTT; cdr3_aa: CAWSVGRGLNQPQHF
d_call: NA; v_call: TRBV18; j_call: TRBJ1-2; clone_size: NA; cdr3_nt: TGTGCCAGCTCACCACCGCAGGGGAGTTCTTTTAACTATGGCTACACCTTC; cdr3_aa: CASSPPQGSSFNYGYTF
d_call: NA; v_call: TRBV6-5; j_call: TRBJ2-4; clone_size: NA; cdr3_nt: TGTGCCAGCCAACACCCGGCTATCGGGTCAAACATTCAGTACTTC; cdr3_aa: CASQHPAIGSNIQYF
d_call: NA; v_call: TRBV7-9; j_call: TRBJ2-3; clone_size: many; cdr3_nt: TGTGCCAGCAGCTTAGGGTTTATGGGAGGAGATACGCAGTATTTT; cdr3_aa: CASSLGFMGGDTQYF
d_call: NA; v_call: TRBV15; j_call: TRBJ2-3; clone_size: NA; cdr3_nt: TGTGCCACCAGCACTAGCAGAGGCCACACAGATACGCAGTATTTT; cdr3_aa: CATSTSRGHTDTQYF
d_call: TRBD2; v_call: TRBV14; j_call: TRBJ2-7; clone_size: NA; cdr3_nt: TGTGCCAGCAGCCAAGGGGCTAGCGGCCTTTACGAGCAGTACTTC; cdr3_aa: CASSQGASGLYEQYF
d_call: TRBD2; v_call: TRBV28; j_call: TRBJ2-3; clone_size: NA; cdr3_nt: TGTGCCAGCAGTCCTGGGGGACTAGCGACAGATACGCAGTATTTT; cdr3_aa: CASSPGGLATDTQYF
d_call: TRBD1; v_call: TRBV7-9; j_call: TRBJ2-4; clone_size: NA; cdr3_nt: TGTGCCAGCAGCCCCTGGACAGGGGAAAACATTCAGTACTTC; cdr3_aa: CASSPWTGENIQYF
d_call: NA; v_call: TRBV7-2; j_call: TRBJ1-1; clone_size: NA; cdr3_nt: TGTGCCAGCAGCCGGCAGGGGTTTAACACTGAAGCTTTCTTT; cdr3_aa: CASSRQGFNTEAFF
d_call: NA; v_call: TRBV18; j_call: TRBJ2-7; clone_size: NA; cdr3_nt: TGTGCCAGCTCACGAGACAGGTGGGACTCCTACGAGCAGTACTTC; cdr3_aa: CASSRDRWDSYEQYF
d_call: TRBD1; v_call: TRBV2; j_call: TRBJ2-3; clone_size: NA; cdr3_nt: TGTGCCAGCAGCCCCGGGACAGGGATAGATACGCAGTATTTT; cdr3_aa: CASSPGTGIDTQYF
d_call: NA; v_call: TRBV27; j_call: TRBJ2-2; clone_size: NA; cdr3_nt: TGTGCCAGCAGTTCGATAGCCGGGAAGAACACCGGGGAGCTGTTTTTT; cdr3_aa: CASSSIAGKNTGELFF
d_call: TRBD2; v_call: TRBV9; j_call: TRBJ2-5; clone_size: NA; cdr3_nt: TGTGCCAGCAGCGCGACTAGCGGGAGCCAAGAGACCCAGTACTTC; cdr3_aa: CASSATSGSQETQYF
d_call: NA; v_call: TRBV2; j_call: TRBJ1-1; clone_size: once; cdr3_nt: TGTGCCGGACACCGGGACTACACTGAAGCTTTCTTT; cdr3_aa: CAGHRDYTEAFF
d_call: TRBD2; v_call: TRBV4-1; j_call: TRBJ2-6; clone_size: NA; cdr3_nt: TGCGCCAGCAGTGGACTAGCGGGGGGCCGCACTCTCTCTGGGGCCAACGTCCTGACTTTC; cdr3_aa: CASSGLAGGRTLSGANVLTF
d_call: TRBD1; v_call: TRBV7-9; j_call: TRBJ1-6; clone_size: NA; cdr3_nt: TGTGCCAGCAGCGCAAACGCAGGGGGTTCACCCCTCCACTTT; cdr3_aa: CASSANAGGSPLHF
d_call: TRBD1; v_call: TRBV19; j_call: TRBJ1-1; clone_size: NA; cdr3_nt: TGTGCCAGTAGTATTCTATGGGACAGCAACACTGAAGCTTTCTTT; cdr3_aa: CASSILWDSNTEAFF
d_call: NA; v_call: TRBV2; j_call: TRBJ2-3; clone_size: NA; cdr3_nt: TGTGCCAGCAGTGTAACAGATACGCAGTATTTT; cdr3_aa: CASSVTDTQYF
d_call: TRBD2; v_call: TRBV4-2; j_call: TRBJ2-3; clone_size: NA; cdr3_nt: TGTGCCAGCAGCCAAGACTACCTTATAGCGGGGATCTTAAGCACAGATACGCAGTATTTT; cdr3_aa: CASSQDYLIAGILSTDTQYF
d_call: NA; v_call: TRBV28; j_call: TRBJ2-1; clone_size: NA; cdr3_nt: TGTGCCAGCATTTCGACTCAAGATCCGCTCCCCAATGAGCAGTTCTTC; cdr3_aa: CASISTQDPLPNEQFF
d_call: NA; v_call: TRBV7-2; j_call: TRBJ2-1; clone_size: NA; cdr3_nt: TGTGCCAGCAGCTCCCCGGATCAGGGTTATGAGCAGTTCTTC; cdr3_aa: CASSSPDQGYEQFF
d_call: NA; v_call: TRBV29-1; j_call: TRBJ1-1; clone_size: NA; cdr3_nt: TGCAGCGCCGTGAACACTGAAGCTTTCTTT; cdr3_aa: CSAVNTEAFF
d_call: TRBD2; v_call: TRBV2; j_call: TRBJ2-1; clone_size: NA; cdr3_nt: TGTGCCAGCAGCCCCGCCGGGAGCGGGGGAGACAATGAGCAGTTCTTC; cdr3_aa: CASSPAGSGGDNEQFF
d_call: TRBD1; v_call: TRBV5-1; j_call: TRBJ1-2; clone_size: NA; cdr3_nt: TGCGCCAGCAGCCTTGGACAGGATCCAATTCCAGCCTATGGCTACACCTTC; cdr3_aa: CASSLGQDPIPAYGYTF
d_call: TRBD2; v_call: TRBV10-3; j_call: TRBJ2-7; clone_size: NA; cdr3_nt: TGTGCCACCGAGACTAGCCGGAGCTCCTACGAGCAGTACTTC; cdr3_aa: CATETSRSSYEQYF
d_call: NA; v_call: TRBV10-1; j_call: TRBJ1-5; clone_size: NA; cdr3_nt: TGCGCCAGCAGTGGTCAGGGTAATCAGCCCCAGCATTTT; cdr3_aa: CASSGQGNQPQHF